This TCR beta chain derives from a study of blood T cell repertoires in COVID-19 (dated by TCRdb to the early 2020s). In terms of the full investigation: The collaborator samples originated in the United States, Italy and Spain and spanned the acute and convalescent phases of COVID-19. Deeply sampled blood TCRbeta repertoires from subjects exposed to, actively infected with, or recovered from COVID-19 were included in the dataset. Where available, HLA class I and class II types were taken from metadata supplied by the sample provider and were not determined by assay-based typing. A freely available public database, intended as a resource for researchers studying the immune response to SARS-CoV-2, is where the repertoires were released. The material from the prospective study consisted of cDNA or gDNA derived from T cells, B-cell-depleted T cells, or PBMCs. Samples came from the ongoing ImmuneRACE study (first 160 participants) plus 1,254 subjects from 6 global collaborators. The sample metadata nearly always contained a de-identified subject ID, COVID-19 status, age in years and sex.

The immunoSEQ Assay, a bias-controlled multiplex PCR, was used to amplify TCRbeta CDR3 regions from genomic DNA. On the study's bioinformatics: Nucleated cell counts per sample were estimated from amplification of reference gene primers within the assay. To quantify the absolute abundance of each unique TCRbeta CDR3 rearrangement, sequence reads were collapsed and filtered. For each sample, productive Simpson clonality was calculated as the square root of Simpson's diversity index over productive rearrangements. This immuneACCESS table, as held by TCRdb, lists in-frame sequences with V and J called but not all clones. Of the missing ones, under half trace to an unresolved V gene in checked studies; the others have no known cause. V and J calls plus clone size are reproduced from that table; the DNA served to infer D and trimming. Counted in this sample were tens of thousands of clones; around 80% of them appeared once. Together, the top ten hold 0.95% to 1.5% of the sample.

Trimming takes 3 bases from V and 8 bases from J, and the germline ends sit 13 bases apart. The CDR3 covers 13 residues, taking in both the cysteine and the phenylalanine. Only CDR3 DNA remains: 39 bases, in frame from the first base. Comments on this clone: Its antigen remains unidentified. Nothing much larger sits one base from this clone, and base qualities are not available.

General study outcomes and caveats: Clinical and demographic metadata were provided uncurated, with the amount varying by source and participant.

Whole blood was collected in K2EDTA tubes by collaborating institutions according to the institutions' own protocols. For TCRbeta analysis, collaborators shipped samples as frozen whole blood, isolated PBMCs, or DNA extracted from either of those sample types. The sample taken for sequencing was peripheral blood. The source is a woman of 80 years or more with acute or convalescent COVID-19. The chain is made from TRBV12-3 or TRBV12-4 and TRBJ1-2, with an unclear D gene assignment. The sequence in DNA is TGTGCCAGCAGTTTTGGGTCGGGGTTGGGCTACACCTTC. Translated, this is CASSFGSGLGYTF.